This T cell receptor (beta chain) was observed in a study of response to subunit inactivated influenza vaccine. This clonotype was seen more than once but under ten times. One entry per CDR3 protein results from TCRdb running MiXCR on the RT-PCR reads. The profile shows around 600,000 distinct CDR3 sequences, around 11% of them singletons. This CDR3 region has 14 residues. Germline V gene sequence: CDR1 SGHNT, CDR2 YYREEE (reference sequence). Trimming at V came to 4 bases and at J to 7 bases, leaving 8 bases not matched to a gene. The same sample was also used in a study of T cells expressing NK-cell markers. That work contributes: 5'RACE template switching with UMIs generated TCR beta cDNA. The study found dominant NKG2C+ clonotypes at roughly 1.0-7.0% of CD8+ T cells in about 6 donors.

The TCR was taken from a man in his fifties or sixties who received an inactivated influenza vaccine. The chain is built from TRBV5-4 and TRBJ2-1; TRBD1 matches 7 bases. The specimen was PBMCs from blood, collected on the day of vaccination. CDR3 protein: CASSTRDRENEQFF. The CDR3 nucleotides are TGTGCCAGCAGCACTAGAGACAGGGAAAATGAGCAGTTCTTC.